Described below is a single T cell receptor beta chain sequence and its context. Germline CDR1 and CDR2: WNHNN and SYGVQD (reference sequence). This CDR3 has 12 residues. Trimming cost V 9 bases and J 3 bases, with 11 bases left between them. This sample stems from a study of blood T cell repertoires in COVID-19. Ages ranged from roughly 18 to 100 years, with residence in approximately 23 US areas. Recovered status applied to Cohort 3 donors who had two consecutive negative PCRs. It also applied to those with clearance or with symptom resolution. The method was immunoSEQ multiplex PCR; TCRdb's version includes in-frame clones alone and lacks a portion of them. The data show about 320,000 clones, roughly 90% seen once.

Input material: PBMCs or T cells enriched from blood (not recorded which). The chain links TRBV10-1 to TRBJ1-1; D is unclear. This clonotype was obtained from a man in his sixties who had recovered from COVID-19. The CDR3 here is CARRALDTEAFF. The CDR3 bases are TGCGCCAGGAGGGCGTTGGACACTGAAGCTTTCTTT.